This T cell receptor (beta chain) came from a study of T cells in Graves' hyperthyroidism and ophthalmopathy. Exclusion of a patient resulted from uncontrolled infection, other autoimmune disease, pregnancy or lactation. The diagnoses drew upon clinical symptoms, serum thyroxine and TRAb, thyroid ultrasound and orbital computed tomography. Amplified TCR beta CDR3 regions derived from RNA transcripts. Primed by the HTBI set, a first-round RT-PCR was run on the TCR CDR3. TCRdb re-called the multiplex PCR reads with MiXCR, one entry per CDR3 protein. In the table there are approximately 710,000 distinct CDR3 sequences, around 16% of which are singletons. This clonotype was counted at least ten times. This CDR3 region has 15 residues. From germline, CDR1 is SGHRS and CDR2 YFSETQ. Trimming at V came to 7 bases and at J to 5 bases, leaving 12 bases not matched to a gene.

Input material: blood. The TCR comes from a man in his fifties or sixties with Graves' hyperthyroidism. The rearrangement joins TRBV5-1 to TRBJ1-1; 9 bases fit TRBD1. This CDR3 is CASSNRGPLRTEAFF. Written as DNA, the CDR3 is TGCGCCAGCTCAAACAGGGGGCCCCTGAGGACTGAAGCTTTCTTT.